Ten or more counts support the clone carrying this T cell receptor (beta chain). The antigen remains undetermined. The CDR3 contains 15 residues. Germline CDR1 and CDR2: SGHTA and FQGNSA. Trimming shortened V by 1 base and J by 5 bases, and 12 bases separated the two germline ends. The authors isolated PBMCs from more than 9 ml of fresh peripheral blood. The data derive from a study of Graves' ophthalmopathy and Graves' hyperthyroidism. Investigators amplified TCR beta CDR3 regions from RNA transcripts. HTBI primers served in a first-round RT-PCR, which a second-round multiplex PCR followed. TCRdb re-derived calls from the multiplex PCR reads in MiXCR, one entry per CDR3 protein. Of over 15,000 distinct CDR3 sequences in the sample, 46% were seen once. Study conclusions and caveats: Most expanded clonotypes from thyroid (those above 0.001 frequency) were also found in blood. The model achieved approximately 71% sensitivity and 72.22% specificity for ophthalmopathy progression.

The TCR originated in a woman between 40 and 55 years old with stable Graves' hyperthyroidism. This chain joins TRBV7-2 and TRBJ2-1; D perhaps matches TRBD1 (5 bases). Sequencing was done on a sample of peripheral blood. The CDR3 nucleotides read TGTGCCAGCAGCTTAGAAGGGGAAAGAAACAATGAGCAGTTCTTC. Translation: CASSLEGERNNEQFF.